One and the same sample provided the 10 T cell receptor beta chains below, sequenced in a study of blood T cell repertoires in COVID-19. Data came from immunoSEQ multiplex PCR; TCRdb stores just in-frame clones and leaves some out. Of some 370,000 clones detected, 80% to 90% appear once; the ten largest clones hold about 10%. Sequencing was carried out using peripheral blood. These receptors originate from a woman younger than 45 with COVID-19, enrolled during active disease.

The V and J genes are TRBV6-2 or TRBV6-3 and TRBJ1-2, with D hard to call. V was cut by 3 bases and J by 6 bases, with 11 bases left in between. Germline values: CDR1 MNHEY, CDR2 SVGEGT. The CDR3 loop spans 13 amino acids. CDR3 loop: CASSYGGLDGYTF. CDR3 DNA sequence: TGTGCCAGCAGTTATGGAGGGCTCGATGGCTACACCTTC.

This chain joins TRBV6-5 and TRBJ1-1, with D tentatively TRBD1 (6 bases). The CDR3 covers 13 residues. Trimming took 5 bases from V and 1 from J, leaving 8 bases between them. Germline assignment: CDR1 MNHEY and CDR2 SVGAGI. Here the CDR3 DNA reads TGTGCCAGCAGTAGGGACACGAACACTGAAGCTTTCTTT. Translating it yields CASSRDTNTEAFF.

The J gene is TRBJ2-3, the V gene TRBV5-1; D perhaps matches TRBD2 (5 bases). The length of the CDR3 is 16 residues. The V gene lost 0 bases and the J gene lost 2 bases, with 13 bases spanning the gap. The germline V gene has CDR1 SGHRS and CDR2 YFSETQ. CDR3 loop: CASSLGGAASTDTQYF. The CDR3 region has the DNA TGCGCCAGCAGCTTGGGGGGAGCAGCTTCCACAGATACGCAGTATTTT. Complete variable domain (other parts from reference TRBV5-1 and TRBJ2-3): KAGVTQTPRYLIKTRGQQVTLSCSPISGHRSVSWYQQTPGQGLQFLFEYFSETQRNKGNFPGRFSGRQFSNSRSEMNVSTLELGDSALYLCASSLGGAASTDTQYFGPGTRLTVL.

The chain joins TRBV4-3 to TRBJ1-1, with 11 bases that match TRBD1. The germline V gene encodes CDR1 LGHNA and CDR2 YSLEER. This CDR3 region has 16 residues. V lost 0 bases to trimming and J lost 3 bases; unmatched junction nucleotides: 3. Here the CDR3 reads CASSQERGQGDTEAFF. CDR3 coding DNA: TGCGCCAGCAGCCAAGAAAGGGGACAGGGGGACACTGAAGCTTTCTTT.

This clone was found once. The chain joins TRBV2 to TRBJ2-7; 8 bases fit TRBD1. Trimming cost V 8 bases and J 3 bases; bases outside gene matches: 9. The CDR3 sequence is 14 residues long. Germline V CDR1 and CDR2: SNHLY, FYNNEI. CDR3 sequence reads: CASWGQEDLYEQYF. The CDR3 nucleotides are TGTGCCAGCTGGGGACAGGAGGACCTCTACGAGCAGTACTTC. Supplemented by reference TRBV2 and TRBJ2-7, the full variable domain reads EPEVTQTPSHQVTQMGQEVILRCVPISNHLYFYWYRQILGQKVEFLVSFYNNEISEKSEIFDDQFSVERPDGSNFTLKIRSTKLEDSAMYFCASWGQEDLYEQYFGPGTRLTVT.

In this sample, this clone turned up a few times. V gene TRBV28 combines with J gene TRBJ2-2, with unresolved D. CDR3 size: 14 residues. With 5 bases removed from V and 7 bases from J, the gap between germline ends came to 14 bases. The germline V gene has CDR1 MDHEN and CDR2 SYDVKM. This CDR3 is CASSPRSFGGELFF. Here the CDR3 DNA reads TGTGCCAGCAGTCCGCGTTCCTTTGGCGGGGAGCTGTTTTTT.

The J gene is TRBJ2-7, the V gene TRBV19; 8 bases agree with TRBD2. CDR3 size: 14 residues. The V gene's germline CDR1 is LNHDA and CDR2 SQIVND (reference sequence). The V and J ends lost 5 bases and 2 bases, in that order; junction bases with no gene match: 5. CDR3 nucleotide sequence: TGTGCCAGTAGTGCGGATAGCGGGGCCTACGAGCAGTACTTC. Translated, it gives CASSADSGAYEQYF.

The chain links TRBV7-2 to TRBJ2-3; D gene unclear. V lost 2 bases, J lost 2 bases, and 14 bases lay in between. Germline V gene sequence: CDR1 SGHTA, CDR2 FQGNSA. The CDR3 runs 16 residues. The CDR3 DNA follows: TGTGCCAGCAGCTTAAAACAGAGTTCTGCCACAGATACGCAGTATTTT. Translated: CASSLKQSSATDTQYF.

The chain employs TRBV9 and TRBJ2-3; D possibly corresponds to TRBD2 (6 bases). CDR1 and CDR2 (germline): SGDLS, YYNGEE. Deletions cut 4 bases from V and 2 bases from J, with 14 bases between. The CDR3 is 15 amino acids. The CDR3 DNA reads as TGTGCCAGCAGCCCTCGGGCGGGGTCCACAGATACGCAGTATTTT. This sequence encodes CASSPRAGSTDTQYF.

In regard to this clone: A read error may account for a junction end that differs from germline. The chain employs TRBV4-1 and TRBJ2-3; the match to TRBD1 covers 7 bases. The CDR3 covers 16 residues. Germline V gene lookup returns CDR1 MGHRA and CDR2 YSYEKL. CDR3 DNA sequence: TGCGCCAGCAGGCAAGCCTTGACAGGGAGAACAGATACGCAGTATTTT. Amino acids: CASRQALTGRTDTQYF.